The clone carrying this TCR beta chain was picked up a small number of times. Its antigen is currently unknown. The data were taken from a study of response to subunit inactivated influenza vaccine. TCRdb re-called the RT-PCR reads through MiXCR, storing one row per CDR3 protein. The sample shows about 650,000 distinct CDR3 sequences, roughly 15% of them seen only once. The V segment lost 8 bases and the J segment 0 bases; nucleotides outside the gene matches: 8. The CDR3 length is 17 residues. Overall study results and limits: Authors suggested seasonal influenza vaccinations each recruit few new T cells.

The receptor was derived from a man aged 50 to 59 who received an inactivated influenza vaccine. The chain is built from TRBV12-3 or TRBV12-4 and TRBJ2-2; 11 bases fit TRBD2. Sequences were derived from PBMCs from blood, sampled less than 15 days before vaccination. The CDR3 nucleotides are TGTGCCAGCCACCTCGGGACTAGCGGTTCGAACACCGGGGAGCTGTTTTTT. Its protein is CASHLGTSGSNTGELFF.